These T cell receptor beta chains were read from a single sample in a study of T cell responses to AZD1222 COVID-19 vaccine. TCRdb's table, derived via immunoSEQ multiplex PCR, lists solely in-frame clones and lacks some. The sample includes approximately 120,000 clones, 87% seen only once; the top ten take roughly 5%. This material consisted of peripheral blood, taken on day 0 of AZD1222 vaccination. All receptors come from an adult in good health. CDR3s include the opening cysteine and the closing phenylalanine or tryptophan. A D gene is named only where the DNA matches it firmly. Not every row has a clone size; where given, it reads once, few, many or a size class.

CASRALPTDTQYF TGTGCCAGCAGAGCACTTCCCACGGATACGCAGTATTTT TRBJ2-3 NA TRBV11-2 NA
CASSRGGIGNTIYF TGTGCCAGCAGCAGGGGTGGAATTGGAAACACCATATATTTT TRBJ1-3 NA TRBV6-5 NA
CASSLPLGQGDGELFF TGTGCCAGCAGCTTACCCCTTGGACAGGGTGACGGGGAGCTGTTTTTT TRBJ2-2 TRBD1 TRBV7-2 NA
CASSSPGVTVGYTF TGTGCCAGCAGTTCTCCAGGGGTGACTGTTGGCTACACCTTC TRBJ1-2 NA TRBV6-2/TRBV6-3 NA
CAIRPDRLGNSPLHF TGTGCCATCAGACCCGACCGACTGGGTAATTCACCCCTCCACTTT TRBJ1-6 NA TRBV10-3 once
CASSLSTGAGEQYF TGTGCCAGCAGTTTATCGACAGGGGCCGGGGAGCAGTACTTC TRBJ2-7 TRBD1 TRBV27 NA
CASSWGTVRQETQYF TGCGCCAGCAGCTGGGGGACAGTCAGACAAGAGACCCAGTACTTC TRBJ2-5 TRBD1 TRBV5-1 NA
CASSEYGETQYF TGTGCCAGCAGTGAATACGGGGAGACCCAGTACTTC TRBJ2-5 NA TRBV25-1 NA
CASSQEARGETQYF TGCGCCAGCAGCCAAGAAGCTAGAGGAGAGACCCAGTACTTC TRBJ2-5 NA TRBV4-1 NA
CASRGLAIQETQYF TGTGCCAGCAGGGGACTAGCGATTCAAGAGACCCAGTACTTC TRBJ2-5 TRBD2 TRBV6-5 NA
CASSLGTGDGYTF TGTGCCAGCAGTTTGGGGACAGGGGATGGCTACACCTTC TRBJ1-2 TRBD1 TRBV12-3/TRBV12-4 once
CSVAHEQFF TGCAGCGTTGCCCATGAGCAGTTCTTC TRBJ2-1 NA TRBV29-1 few
CASKGDRANQPQHF TGTGCCAGCAAGGGGGACAGGGCCAATCAGCCCCAGCATTTT TRBJ1-5 TRBD1 TRBV2 NA
CASSLQSEQYF TGTGCCAGCAGTCTACAGTCCGAGCAGTACTTC TRBJ2-7 NA TRBV28 NA
CASRAGTSVDIQYF TGTGCCAGCAGGGCCGGGACTAGCGTCGACATTCAGTACTTC TRBJ2-4 TRBD2 TRBV27 once
CASSLSTAFNEKLFF TGTGCCAGCAGTTTATCGACGGCTTTCAATGAAAAACTGTTTTTT TRBJ1-4 NA TRBV27 NA
CASSFNPGFNQPQHF TGTGCCAGCAGTTTCAACCCTGGCTTCAATCAGCCCCAGCATTTT TRBJ1-5 NA TRBV28 NA
CASSLIRDRAEQYF TGTGCCAGCAGTTTGATCCGGGACAGGGCCGAGCAGTACTTC TRBJ2-7 TRBD1 TRBV28 NA
CASSLAGTAGPEQYF TGCGCCAGCAGCTTGGCCGGGACAGCCGGGCCCGAGCAGTACTTC TRBJ2-7 TRBD1 TRBV5-1 NA
CASSVALSSYNSPLHF TGTGCCAGCAGTGTGGCGCTAAGCTCCTATAATTCACCCCTCCACTTT TRBJ1-6 NA TRBV2 NA
CASSEAAGWGDQPQHF TGTGCCAGCAGTGAAGCGGCCGGGTGGGGTGATCAGCCCCAGCATTTT TRBJ1-5 NA TRBV6-1 NA
CASSLLREGYTGELFF TGTGCCAGCAGCTTGTTGCGGGAGGGATACACCGGGGAGCTGTTTTTT TRBJ2-2 TRBD2 TRBV5-6 once
CASSEEGQRNYGYTF TGTGCCAGCAGCGAGGAGGGGCAGCGAAACTATGGCTACACCTTC TRBJ1-2 NA TRBV7-9 once
CASSQRQAGGEKLFF TGTGCCAGCAGTCAACGACAGGCGGGTGGAGAAAAACTGTTTTTT TRBJ1-4 NA TRBV27 NA
CASSAGLAGAETQYF TGTGCCAGTAGTGCGGGACTAGCGGGAGCTGAGACCCAGTACTTC TRBJ2-5 TRBD2 TRBV19 NA
CASSPTQGFVAEAFF TGTGCCAGCAGTCCCACTCAGGGGTTCGTCGCTGAAGCTTTCTTT TRBJ1-1 NA TRBV28 NA
CASSSLSDRPRNEKLFF TGTGCCAGCAGTTCGTTGTCGGACAGGCCCCGTAATGAAAAACTGTTTTTT TRBJ1-4 TRBD1 TRBV6-2/TRBV6-3 NA
CASSLGAEPSSYEQYF TGCGCCAGCAGCTTGGGGGCGGAACCCAGCTCCTACGAGCAGTACTTC TRBJ2-7 NA TRBV5-1 few
CASSLALWGRGDEQYF TGTGCCAGCAGCTTAGCGCTATGGGGCAGGGGTGACGAGCAGTACTTC TRBJ2-7 NA TRBV7-2 NA
CASSKPLPGQLNEKLFF TGTGCCAGCAGCAAACCTCTGCCGGGACAACTTAATGAAAAACTGTTTTTT TRBJ1-4 NA TRBV21-1 NA
CASSQAAPAGRNYGYTF TGTGCCAGCAGCCAAGCGGCACCGGCAGGGAGGAACTATGGCTACACCTTC TRBJ1-2 NA TRBV3-1/TRBV3-2 NA
CASSMGQGAFQNLEAFF TGCGCCAGCAGCATGGGACAGGGGGCTTTCCAAAATCTTGAAGCTTTCTTT TRBJ1-1 TRBD1 TRBV5-1 NA
CASSPRQGVYEQYF TGTGCCAGCTCACCCAGGCAGGGTGTCTACGAGCAGTACTTC TRBJ2-7 NA TRBV18 NA
CASSYSADRPNYGYTF TGTGCCAGCAGTTACTCCGCGGACAGACCTAACTATGGCTACACCTTC TRBJ1-2 NA TRBV6-5 once
CATSGYVNTGELFF TGTGCCACCAGCGGCTACGTCAACACCGGGGAGCTGTTTTTT TRBJ2-2 NA TRBV15 once
CASSSIRGGQETQYF TGTGCCAGCAGCTCCATCCGAGGGGGGCAAGAGACCCAGTACTTC TRBJ2-5 NA TRBV7-2 NA
CSVSSNLGRRNTGELFF TGCAGCGTCTCCTCTAACCTGGGACGGCGTAACACCGGGGAGCTGTTTTTT TRBJ2-2 NA TRBV29-1 NA
CASSETGPYEQYF TGTGCCAGCAGCGAGACAGGGCCCTACGAGCAGTACTTC TRBJ2-7 TRBD1 TRBV7-9 NA